This TCR beta chain was obtained from a study of T cell responses to AZD1222 COVID-19 vaccine. CDR1 and CDR2 from the germline V gene are LNHDA and SQIVND (reference sequence). The CDR3 totals 13 residues. J gave up 3 bases and V 7 bases, and 2 bases lay outside the gene matches. About this clone itself: Its target is unknown.

Sequencing used immunoSEQ multiplex PCR; TCRdb keeps in-frame clones, though not all of them. The sample has about 150,000 clones, around four fifths seen once; the top ten hold less than 5%. Findings of the study overall: Most donors were white British, females outnumbered males, and clonal diversity was possibly underestimated.

This sequence was found in an adult in good health. The specimen was peripheral blood, collected on day 0 of MenACWY control vaccination. The chain carries TRBV19 and TRBJ2-1; TRBD2 matches 8 bases. In DNA, the CDR3 is TGTGCCAGTACGGGGGGGGTCTACAATGAGCAGTTCTTC. Translation: CASTGGVYNEQFF. Combining the CDR3 with reference TRBV19 and TRBJ2-1 gives the whole variable domain DGGITQSPKYLFRKEGQNVTLSCEQNLNHDAMYWYRQDPGQGLRLIYYSQIVNDFQKGDIAEGYSVSREKKESFPLTVTSAQKNPTAFYLCASTGGVYNEQFFGPGTRLTVL.